This T cell receptor (beta chain) was recovered during a study of CD8 T cells in Susac syndrome (dated by TCRdb to about 2019). For the wider study: Repertoire sequencing was used to test whether CD8+ T cell activation and differentiation in Susac syndrome was antigen driven.

Including the terminal cysteine and phenylalanine, the CDR3 comprises 16 residues. Left in the record is the CDR3 DNA by itself, 48 bases read in frame from the first base. Here V drops 9 bases and J drops 2 bases, and the junction holds 6 bases not matched to any gene. According to the germline V gene, CDR1 reads MGHDK and CDR2 reads SYGVNS. Peripheral blood CD8+ and CD4+ T cells from healthy donors, Susac syndrome patients and multiple sclerosis patients were profiled by high-throughput TCR beta sequencing. Healthy donors were included as age- and sex-matched controls. Bulk CD8+ and CD4+ T cells were purified by magnetic negative isolation, whereas CD8+ TEMRA cells were enriched by FACS. Blood was drawn into EDTA tubes, processed within 24 hours, and PBMCs were isolated by density gradient centrifugation. PBMCs intended for TCR sequencing were frozen in liquid nitrogen and were later thawed in a 37 degrees C water bath. Purity of sorted or isolated CD4+, CD8+ and CD8+ TEMRA cells was at least 90%.

On the study overall, not on this receptor specifically: The study acknowledged that relatively few individuals were included in the TCR sequencing and HLA analysis.

RNA was extracted with the RNeasy kit and about 0.5 to 1 ug was reverse transcribed using random hexamers. The immunoSEQ multiplex PCR assay, which covers 54 Vbeta and 13 Jbeta segments, was used to amplify TCR beta CDR3 regions. PCR amplification bias was corrected using a synthetic template baseline for primer optimization and computational correction. The authors' analysis ran thus. Reads were assigned to V, D and J genes according to IMGT and analyzed in immunoSEQ Analyzer, with only productive sequences retained. To calculate clonality, Shannon entropy was normalized by log2 of the number of productive unique sequences and then subtracted from one. For each patient and control, public and private clones were evaluated within the 100 most prevalent clones. Clones were defined as Susac-specific if absent from the healthy and MS cohorts, from 900 to 1,200 published viral clones and from other ImmuneACCESS disease sequences. TCRdb took the public reads, trimmed them with fastp at Q25, ran MiXCR for clone calling and kept in-frame beta chains. Every entry covers one CDR3 protein and lists the most common genes and DNA from its rows. In this record, the V and J calls reflect TCRdb's handling and not the investigators' own analysis. The sample has about 120,000 distinct CDR3 sequences on record, around 90% of them singletons. Jointly, the top ten make up more than 0.13% of the sample.

Concerning this clonotype: Its antigen is unknown. No quality values exist for individual bases; no much larger clone is one base distant.

The receptor comes from a human donor in good health. The material sequenced was CD4+ T cells from PBMCs. The chain couples TRBV25-1 to TRBJ2-6, with 11 central nucleotides matching TRBD1. CDR3 loop: CASTGQGVAGANVLTF. The DNA reads TGTGCCAGTACGGGACAGGGGGTTGCTGGGGCCAACGTCCTGACTTTC.